The source of this T cell receptor (beta chain) is a study of blood T cell repertoires in COVID-19. The overall study: COVID-19 samples collected from the United States, Italy and Spain covered acute and convalescent phases. PBMCs, B-cell-depleted T cells, or T cells were the source of the cDNA or gDNA that made up the material.

Original data processing: Amplification from reference gene primers served as the basis for estimated nucleated cell counts. Sequencing was performed with immunoSEQ multiplex PCR; in TCRdb, only in-frame clones are kept and a portion is missing. Clone size and the V and J calls come from that table; the DNA yielded D and trimming. The data contain hundreds of thousands of clones, under 90% of them seen just once; the ten biggest clones take up around 9.1%. The source material was peripheral blood. This clonotype originated in a human donor in a cohort sampled during active COVID-19.

CDR3 sequence reads: CASSWDRGHEQYF. CDR3 nucleotides: TGTGCCAGCAGTTGGGACAGGGGCCACGAGCAGTACTTC. This chain connects TRBV6-5 to TRBJ2-7; TRBD1 matches 10 bases. V shed 4 bases and J 5 bases; nucleotides not matched to a gene: 2. CDR3 size: 13 residues. Germline CDR1 MNHEY, CDR2 SVGAGI.